This entry describes one T cell receptor (beta chain). The sample is drawn from a study of blood T cell repertoires in COVID-19. Across the study: Acute and convalescent COVID-19 specimens originated in the United States, Italy and Spain.

Original processing methods: Reference gene primer amplification gave estimated nucleated cell counts. Only in-frame clones appear in the TCRdb table, and some are missing; sequencing was by immunoSEQ multiplex PCR. From that table come the V and J calls and clone size; the DNA was used to work out D and trimming. The sample includes 200,000 to 250,000 clones, 82% of them seen just once. The CDR3 sequence is 15 residues long. V was clipped by 6 bases and J by 2 bases, with 16 bases between them. Germline V gene data show CDR1 as LNHDA and CDR2 as SQIVND (reference sequence). The sample consisted of peripheral blood. This receptor was identified in an elderly woman with COVID-19, enrolled during active disease. The chain couples TRBV19 to TRBJ1-1; D perhaps matches TRBD1 (6 bases). CDR3 in DNA: TGTGCCAGTAGGTTGACAGGTAGATATAACACTGAAGCTTTCTTT. This gives the protein CASRLTGRYNTEAFF.